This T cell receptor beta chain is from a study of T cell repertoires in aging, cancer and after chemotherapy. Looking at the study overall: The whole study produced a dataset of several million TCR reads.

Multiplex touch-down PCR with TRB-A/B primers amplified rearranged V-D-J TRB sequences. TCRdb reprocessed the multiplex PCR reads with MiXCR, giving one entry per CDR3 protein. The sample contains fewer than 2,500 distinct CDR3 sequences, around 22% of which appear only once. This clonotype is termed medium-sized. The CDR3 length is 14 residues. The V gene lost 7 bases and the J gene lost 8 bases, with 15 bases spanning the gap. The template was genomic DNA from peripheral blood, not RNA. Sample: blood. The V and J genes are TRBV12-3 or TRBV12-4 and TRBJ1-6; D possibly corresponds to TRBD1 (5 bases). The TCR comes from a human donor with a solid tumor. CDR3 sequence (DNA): TGTGCCAGCAAGCAATGGGGGGATCATTCACCCCTCCACTTT. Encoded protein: CASKQWGDHSPLHF.